Listed below are T cell receptor beta chains from one sample, sequenced in a study of blood T cell repertoires in COVID-19. Data came from immunoSEQ multiplex PCR; TCRdb stores just in-frame clones and leaves some out. The sample includes roughly 250,000 clones, around 89% seen only once; the top ten take roughly 0.8%. Sequenced material: peripheral blood. These receptors came from a man younger than 45 with acute or convalescent COVID-19. Each CDR3 is given with its conserved first and last residue. D genes are given only for firm matches. Some rows have no size entry. The others give once, few or many, or a class for an expanded clone.

clone_size: .
v_call: TRBV2
j_call: TRBJ2-1
d_call: TRBD2
cdr3_nt: TGTGCCAGCAGTGGAGGACTAGCCTCCTACAATGAGCAGTTCTTC
cdr3_aa: CASSGGLASYNEQFF

clone_size: .
v_call: TRBV9
j_call: TRBJ2-5
d_call: TRBD2
cdr3_nt: TGTGCCAGCAGCGCTTCCCCGGGACTACAAGAGACCCAGTACTTC
cdr3_aa: CASSASPGLQETQYF

clone_size: .
v_call: TRBV27
j_call: TRBJ2-7
d_call: TRBD1
cdr3_nt: TGTGCCAGCAGTCCTGACAGGGGGACCTCCTACGAGCAGTACTTC
cdr3_aa: CASSPDRGTSYEQYF

clone_size: .
v_call: TRBV5-1
j_call: TRBJ1-3
d_call: TRBD1
cdr3_nt: TGCGCCAGCAGCAAAGCCGGGACAGGGGCCGGAAACACCATATATTTT
cdr3_aa: CASSKAGTGAGNTIYF

clone_size: .
v_call: TRBV5-1
j_call: TRBJ2-2
d_call: .
cdr3_nt: TGCGCCAGCAGCTTGGCTTGGGGGGACACCGGGGAGCTGTTTTTT
cdr3_aa: CASSLAWGDTGELFF

clone_size: once
v_call: TRBV4-1
j_call: TRBJ2-5
d_call: .
cdr3_nt: TGCGCCAGCAGCCAACCAGGTACCCCCCAAGAGACCCAGTACTTC
cdr3_aa: CASSQPGTPQETQYF

clone_size: once
v_call: TRBV5-1
j_call: TRBJ2-3
d_call: TRBD2
cdr3_nt: TGCGCCAGCAGCTTGGCGAACTATAGCGGGAGCCGTTCTAGCACAGATACGCAGTATTTT
cdr3_aa: CASSLANYSGSRSSTDTQYF

clone_size: few
v_call: TRBV3-1/TRBV3-2
j_call: TRBJ2-1
d_call: TRBD2
cdr3_nt: TGTGCCAGCAGCCTTAGCGGGGGGGGCCTCAATGAGCAGTTCTTC
cdr3_aa: CASSLSGGGLNEQFF

clone_size: .
v_call: TRBV30
j_call: TRBJ1-1
d_call: .
cdr3_nt: TGTGCCTGGAGTGTCGGCGGTGGGAACACTGAAGCTTTCTTT
cdr3_aa: CAWSVGGGNTEAFF

clone_size: .
v_call: TRBV15
j_call: TRBJ2-1
d_call: TRBD2
cdr3_nt: TGTGCCACCAGCAGAGATGGAAGCGGGAACGGTCATGAGCAGTTCTTC
cdr3_aa: CATSRDGSGNGHEQFF

clone_size: .
v_call: TRBV28
j_call: TRBJ1-3
d_call: TRBD1
cdr3_nt: TGTGCCAGCAGACTTGGAGGGGGCGCTGGAAACACCATATATTTT
cdr3_aa: CASRLGGGAGNTIYF

clone_size: .
v_call: TRBV28
j_call: TRBJ2-5
d_call: TRBD2
cdr3_nt: TGTGCCAGCAGTGCTGGGGCTAGCGGATTCCAAGAGACCCAGTACTTC
cdr3_aa: CASSAGASGFQETQYF

clone_size: .
v_call: TRBV7-9
j_call: TRBJ1-2
d_call: TRBD1
cdr3_nt: TGTGCCAGCAGCTTAGTGGGGACAGGGTTTGGCTACACCTTC
cdr3_aa: CASSLVGTGFGYTF

clone_size: .
v_call: TRBV7-6
j_call: TRBJ2-2
d_call: .
cdr3_nt: TGTGCCAGCAGCCCTAGCAACCGGGAGCTGTTTTTT
cdr3_aa: CASSPSNRELFF

clone_size: .
v_call: TRBV7-9
j_call: TRBJ2-1
d_call: TRBD2
cdr3_nt: TGTGCCAGCAGCCCCGCCGGACTAGACTCCTACAATGAGCAGTTCTTC
cdr3_aa: CASSPAGLDSYNEQFF

clone_size: .
v_call: TRBV19
j_call: TRBJ1-1
d_call: .
cdr3_nt: TGTGCCAGTAGGTTCCGGGACACTGAAGCTTTCTTT
cdr3_aa: CASRFRDTEAFF

clone_size: .
v_call: TRBV9
j_call: TRBJ2-5
d_call: .
cdr3_nt: TGTGCCAGCAGCGTAGGAATAGCGGAACAAGAGACCCAGTACTTC
cdr3_aa: CASSVGIAEQETQYF

clone_size: few
v_call: TRBV30
j_call: TRBJ1-4
d_call: .
cdr3_nt: TGTGCCTGGAGTGTAGACACCGCTTATAATGAAAAACTGTTTTTT
cdr3_aa: CAWSVDTAYNEKLFF

clone_size: .
v_call: TRBV3-1/TRBV3-2
j_call: TRBJ1-2
d_call: TRBD1
cdr3_nt: TGTGCCAGCAGCCAACCTCAGGGGGATGGCTACACCTTC
cdr3_aa: CASSQPQGDGYTF

clone_size: .
v_call: TRBV18
j_call: TRBJ2-7
d_call: TRBD1
cdr3_nt: TGTGCCAGCTCCCCGGGACAGGGGGCGACAAACGAGCAGTACTTC
cdr3_aa: CASSPGQGATNEQYF

clone_size: once
v_call: TRBV10-2
j_call: TRBJ1-5
d_call: TRBD1
cdr3_nt: TGCGCCAGCGGAGGGGGCGCAGGGGGTATAGGTCAGCCCCAGCATTTT
cdr3_aa: CASGGGAGGIGQPQHF

clone_size: .
v_call: TRBV4-1
j_call: TRBJ2-2
d_call: .
cdr3_nt: TGCGCCAGCAGCCAAGCAGGGGGGCATAACACCGGGGAGCTGTTTTTT
cdr3_aa: CASSQAGGHNTGELFF

clone_size: .
v_call: TRBV28
j_call: TRBJ1-5
d_call: TRBD1
cdr3_nt: TGTGCCAGTTTCGGACAGGTCAATCAGCCCCAGCATTTT
cdr3_aa: CASFGQVNQPQHF

clone_size: .
v_call: TRBV19
j_call: TRBJ1-1
d_call: TRBD1
cdr3_nt: TGTGCCAGTAGTGCTGACAGGGGATGGTCTGAAGCTTTCTTT
cdr3_aa: CASSADRGWSEAFF

clone_size: .
v_call: TRBV4-1
j_call: TRBJ2-2
d_call: TRBD1
cdr3_nt: TGCGCCAGCAGCCAAGGACAGGGCACCGGGGAGCTGTTTTTT
cdr3_aa: CASSQGQGTGELFF

clone_size: .
v_call: TRBV12-5
j_call: TRBJ1-1
d_call: .
cdr3_nt: TGTGCTAGTGGTTTGCGGTCAATCACTGAAGCTTTCTTT
cdr3_aa: CASGLRSITEAFF

clone_size: .
v_call: TRBV19
j_call: TRBJ2-1
d_call: .
cdr3_nt: TGTGCCAGGGAAACGGCGGACGTCTTGGATTTTAGGAGGATTACCTACAATGAGCAGTTCTTC
cdr3_aa: CARETADVLDFRRITYNEQFF

clone_size: .
v_call: TRBV3-1/TRBV3-2
j_call: TRBJ2-7
d_call: .
cdr3_nt: TGTGCCAGCAGCCCCCAGGGGGGCTACTTGCGGAGCTCCTACGAGCAGTACTTC
cdr3_aa: CASSPQGGYLRSSYEQYF

clone_size: .
v_call: TRBV5-1
j_call: TRBJ2-5
d_call: TRBD2
cdr3_nt: TGCGCCAGCAGTTTCCAGCGGGGGGGAGAGACCCAGTACTTC
cdr3_aa: CASSFQRGGETQYF

clone_size: .
v_call: TRBV11-2
j_call: TRBJ1-5
d_call: .
cdr3_nt: TGTGCCAGCAGCCCTCCCCGGGGGGGGCCCCAGCATTTT
cdr3_aa: CASSPPRGGPQHF

clone_size: .
v_call: TRBV2
j_call: TRBJ1-2
d_call: .
cdr3_nt: TGTGCCAGCAGTGTTGGCCTTCAGGGTGGGGTTGGCTACACCTTC
cdr3_aa: CASSVGLQGGVGYTF

clone_size: .
v_call: TRBV28
j_call: TRBJ2-3
d_call: .
cdr3_nt: TGTGCCAGCAGTTGGGACAAGAGTAGCGCGGATACGCAGTATTTT
cdr3_aa: CASSWDKSSADTQYF

clone_size: .
v_call: TRBV27
j_call: TRBJ1-1
d_call: TRBD1
cdr3_nt: TGTGCCAGCAGTTCGTCCGGGACAGGGAATTTGAACACTGAAGCTTTCTTT
cdr3_aa: CASSSSGTGNLNTEAFF

clone_size: .
v_call: TRBV6-2/TRBV6-3
j_call: TRBJ1-1
d_call: .
cdr3_nt: TGTGCCAGCAGTTATGTCTCTGAAGCTTTCTTT
cdr3_aa: CASSYVSEAFF

clone_size: few
v_call: TRBV10-2
j_call: TRBJ1-6
d_call: TRBD1
cdr3_nt: TGCGCCAGCAGCGAACAGGGGCGGGCACCCCTCCACTTT
cdr3_aa: CASSEQGRAPLHF

clone_size: .
v_call: TRBV6-5
j_call: TRBJ1-1
d_call: .
cdr3_nt: TGTGCCAGCAGTCTCCTTAAGAACACTGAAGCTTTCTTT
cdr3_aa: CASSLLKNTEAFF

clone_size: few
v_call: TRBV5-1
j_call: TRBJ2-5
d_call: .
cdr3_nt: TGCGCCAGCAGCTTGGACGGTAGCGGAGAGGAGACCCAGTACTTC
cdr3_aa: CASSLDGSGEETQYF

clone_size: .
v_call: TRBV21-1
j_call: TRBJ2-1
d_call: .
cdr3_nt: TGTGCCAGCAGCCTTCGGACTAGCGGGATCATTGGTCCCTGGTGGGACAATGAGCAGTTCTTC
cdr3_aa: CASSLRTSGIIGPWWDNEQFF

clone_size: .
v_call: TRBV7-2
j_call: TRBJ1-4
d_call: TRBD1
cdr3_nt: TGTGCCAGCAGCTTAGGCCGGGACAGGGGAGGAAAACTGTTTTTT
cdr3_aa: CASSLGRDRGGKLFF

clone_size: .
v_call: TRBV3-1/TRBV3-2
j_call: TRBJ2-5
d_call: .
cdr3_nt: TGTGCCAGCAGCCAACACCTACAAGAGACCCAGTACTTC
cdr3_aa: CASSQHLQETQYF

clone_size: .
v_call: TRBV5-6
j_call: TRBJ2-6
d_call: TRBD1
cdr3_nt: TGTGCCAGCAGAGGAGGGACAGGGTTTGGGGCCAACGTCCTGACTTTC
cdr3_aa: CASRGGTGFGANVLTF

clone_size: .
v_call: TRBV5-1
j_call: TRBJ1-6
d_call: TRBD1
cdr3_nt: TGCGCCAGCAGCTTGCTTCCGGGACAGGGGACGGGGTCACCCCTCCACTTT
cdr3_aa: CASSLLPGQGTGSPLHF

clone_size: once
v_call: TRBV7-3
j_call: TRBJ2-7
d_call: .
cdr3_nt: TGTGCCAGCAGCTTATCCGGACAGCCTTACGAGCAGTACTTC
cdr3_aa: CASSLSGQPYEQYF